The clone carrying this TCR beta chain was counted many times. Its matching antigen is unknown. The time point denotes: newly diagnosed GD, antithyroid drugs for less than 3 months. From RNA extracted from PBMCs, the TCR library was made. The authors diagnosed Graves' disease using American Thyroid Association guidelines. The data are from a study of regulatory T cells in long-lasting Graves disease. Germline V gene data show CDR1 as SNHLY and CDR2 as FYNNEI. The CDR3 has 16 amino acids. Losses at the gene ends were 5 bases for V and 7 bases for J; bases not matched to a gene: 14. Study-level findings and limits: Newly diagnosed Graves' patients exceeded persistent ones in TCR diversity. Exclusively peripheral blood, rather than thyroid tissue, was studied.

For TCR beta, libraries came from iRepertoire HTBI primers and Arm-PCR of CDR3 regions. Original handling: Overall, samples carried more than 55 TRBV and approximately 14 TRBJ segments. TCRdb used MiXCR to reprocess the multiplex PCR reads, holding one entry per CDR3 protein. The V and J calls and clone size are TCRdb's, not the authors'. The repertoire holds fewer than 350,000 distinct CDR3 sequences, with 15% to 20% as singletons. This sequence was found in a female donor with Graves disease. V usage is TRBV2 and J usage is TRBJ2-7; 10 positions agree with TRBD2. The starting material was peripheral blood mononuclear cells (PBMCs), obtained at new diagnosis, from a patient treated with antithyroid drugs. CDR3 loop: CASSYSVLAGDREQYF. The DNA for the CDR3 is TGTGCCAGCAGTTACTCCGTTCTAGCGGGAGATCGAGAGCAGTACTTC.